The rows below give T cell receptor beta chains drawn from one sample of a study of shared clonotypes between healthy human individuals. Libraries were prepared by immunoSEQ multiplex PCR; TCRdb keeps only in-frame clonotypes and omits some of them. The table has over a million clones, 65% to 80% seen once. Material: memory CD4+ T cells sorted from blood. Every receptor here comes from a man younger than 35 in good health. Both conserved end residues are part of each CDR3. The order of the fields is J gene, V gene, CDR3 length, CDR3 protein.

TRBJ2-3 TRBV2 16 CASSDSDVRVADTQYF
TRBJ1-1 TRBV7-2 15 CASSFPYLGQTEAFF
TRBJ1-2 TRBV2 13 CASSEPTRNGYTF
TRBJ1-1 TRBV10-3 15 CAISPGGVLGTEAFF
TRBJ2-2 TRBV18 13 CASSPRTDGELFF
TRBJ1-4 TRBV5-1 12 CASRGNNEKLFF
TRBJ2-5 TRBV7-9 18 CASSLGRTSGSSAETQYF
TRBJ1-2 TRBV6-5 12 CASGDRGPGYTF
TRBJ2-1 TRBV28 17 CASSFRGGGYSYNEQFF
TRBJ2-7 TRBV5-4 13 CASSAKSSYEQYF
TRBJ2-1 TRBV11-2 16 CASSLSVAGGHSEQFF
TRBJ1-6 TRBV6-1 13 CASSTDHNSPLHF
TRBJ2-1 TRBV7-2 16 CASSLGTSGRRNEQFF